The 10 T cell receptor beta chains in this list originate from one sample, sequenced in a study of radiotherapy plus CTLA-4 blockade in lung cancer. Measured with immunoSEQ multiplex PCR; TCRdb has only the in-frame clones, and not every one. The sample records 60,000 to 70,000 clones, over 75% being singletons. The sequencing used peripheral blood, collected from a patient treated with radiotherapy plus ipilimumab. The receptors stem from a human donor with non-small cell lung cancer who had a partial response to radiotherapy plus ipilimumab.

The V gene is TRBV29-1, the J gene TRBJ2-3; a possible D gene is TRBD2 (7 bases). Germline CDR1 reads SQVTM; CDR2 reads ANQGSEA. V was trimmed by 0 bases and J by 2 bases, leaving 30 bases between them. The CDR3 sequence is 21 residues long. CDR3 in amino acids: CSVEDYGKKYGGLGNTDTQYF. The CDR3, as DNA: TGCAGCGTTGAAGATTACGGGAAAAAGTACGGGGGGCTGGGGAACACAGATACGCAGTATTTT.

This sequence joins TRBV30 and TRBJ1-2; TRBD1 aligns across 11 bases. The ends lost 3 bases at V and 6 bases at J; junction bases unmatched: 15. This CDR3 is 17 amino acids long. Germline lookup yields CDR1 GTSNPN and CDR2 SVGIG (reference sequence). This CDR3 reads CAWRELPGQGALNGYTF. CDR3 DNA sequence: TGTGCCTGGAGGGAACTCCCCGGACAGGGGGCATTAAATGGCTACACCTTC. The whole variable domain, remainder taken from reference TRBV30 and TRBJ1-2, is SQTIHQWPATLVQPVGSPLSLECTVEGTSNPNLYWYRQAAGRGLQLLFYSVGIGQISSEVPQNLSASRPQDRQFILSSKKLLLSDSGFYLCAWRELPGQGALNGYTFGSGTRLTVV.

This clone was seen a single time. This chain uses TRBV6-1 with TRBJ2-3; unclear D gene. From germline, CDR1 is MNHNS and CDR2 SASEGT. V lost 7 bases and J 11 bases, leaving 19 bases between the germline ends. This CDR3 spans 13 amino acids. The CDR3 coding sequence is TGTGCCAGCATCCTATTGGGCGTGGAAGGGCAGTATTTT. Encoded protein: CASILLGVEGQYF.

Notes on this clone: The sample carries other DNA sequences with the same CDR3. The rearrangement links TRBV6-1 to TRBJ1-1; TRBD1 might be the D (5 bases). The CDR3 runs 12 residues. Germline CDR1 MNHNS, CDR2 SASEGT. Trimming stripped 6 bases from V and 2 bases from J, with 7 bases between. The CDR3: CASRGGNTEAFF. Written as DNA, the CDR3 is TGTGCCAGCAGGGGGGGTAACACTGAAGCTTTCTTT.

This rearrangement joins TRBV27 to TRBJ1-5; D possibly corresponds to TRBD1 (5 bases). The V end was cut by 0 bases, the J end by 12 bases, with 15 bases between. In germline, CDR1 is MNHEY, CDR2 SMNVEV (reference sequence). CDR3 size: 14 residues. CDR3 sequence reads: CASSLSETGGLQHF. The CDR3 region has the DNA TGTGCCAGCAGTTTATCGGAGACGGGGGGACTCCAGCATTTT.

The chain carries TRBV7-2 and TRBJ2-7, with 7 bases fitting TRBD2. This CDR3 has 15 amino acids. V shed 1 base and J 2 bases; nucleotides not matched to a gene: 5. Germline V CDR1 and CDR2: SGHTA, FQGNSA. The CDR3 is CASSLGAGRAYEQYF. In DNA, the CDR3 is TGTGCCAGCAGCTTAGGGGCAGGGAGGGCCTACGAGCAGTACTTC. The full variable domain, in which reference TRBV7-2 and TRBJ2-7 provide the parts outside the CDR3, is GAGVSQSPSNKVTEKGKDVELRCDPISGHTALYWYRQSLGQGLEFLIYFQGNSAPDKSGLPSDRFSAERTGGSVSTLTIQRTQQEDSAVYLCASSLGAGRAYEQYFGPGTRLTVT.

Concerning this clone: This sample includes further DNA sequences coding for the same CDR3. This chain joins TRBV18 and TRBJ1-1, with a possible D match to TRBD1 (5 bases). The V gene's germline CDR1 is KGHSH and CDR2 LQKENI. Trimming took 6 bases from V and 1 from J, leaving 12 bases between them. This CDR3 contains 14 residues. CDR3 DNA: TGTGCCAGCTCCCCAGGAGGGGCGAACACTGAAGCTTTCTTT. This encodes CASSPGGANTEAFF.

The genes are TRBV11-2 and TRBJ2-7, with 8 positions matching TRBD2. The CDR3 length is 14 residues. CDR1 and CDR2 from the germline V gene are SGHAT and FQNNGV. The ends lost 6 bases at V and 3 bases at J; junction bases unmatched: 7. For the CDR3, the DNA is TGTGCCAGCAGGGCTAGCGGGCGAGACTACGAGCAGTACTTC. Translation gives CASRASGRDYEQYF.

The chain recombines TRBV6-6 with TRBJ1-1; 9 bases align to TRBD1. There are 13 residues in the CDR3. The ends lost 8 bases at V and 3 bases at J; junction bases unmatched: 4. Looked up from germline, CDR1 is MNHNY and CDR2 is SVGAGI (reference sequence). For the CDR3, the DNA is TGTGCCAGCGAACGGACAGGGGACACTGAAGCTTTCTTT. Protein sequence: CASERTGDTEAFF.

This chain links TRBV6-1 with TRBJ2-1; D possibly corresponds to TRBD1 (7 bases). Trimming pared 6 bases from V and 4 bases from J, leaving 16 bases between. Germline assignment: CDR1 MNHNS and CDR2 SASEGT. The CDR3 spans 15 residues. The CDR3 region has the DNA TGTGCCAGCAGCCCTCAGGGGGGTGTATACAATGAGCAGTTCTTC. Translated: CASSPQGGVYNEQFF.